In its sample, the clone carrying this T cell receptor (beta chain) was seen a few times. Its antigen is currently unknown. These data come from a study of T-cell memory formation after mild COVID-19. General observations from the study: Proof of SARS-CoV-2 specificity was absent for the second-wave clones that crested on day 37.

The V gene lost 2 bases and the J gene lost 5 bases, with 10 bases spanning the gap. This CDR3 contains 13 residues. The V gene's germline CDR1 is KGHSH and CDR2 LQKENI. TCRdb itself ran the 5' RACE reads through MiXCR, one entry per CDR3 protein. The sample carries over 300,000 distinct CDR3 sequences, around a fifth recorded once. This TCR was sampled from a man between 18 and 35 years old who had mild COVID-19 (a few samples of this study predate the infection). Cell type and time point are not known. The specimen sequenced was PBMCs or a T cell subset sorted from them (not recorded which). The gene calls are TRBV18 and TRBJ2-7, with TRBD1 as a possible D gene (6 bases). CDR3 residues: CASSPAGDHEQYF. The CDR3 bases are TGTGCCAGCTCACCAGCAGGGGACCACGAGCAGTACTTC.